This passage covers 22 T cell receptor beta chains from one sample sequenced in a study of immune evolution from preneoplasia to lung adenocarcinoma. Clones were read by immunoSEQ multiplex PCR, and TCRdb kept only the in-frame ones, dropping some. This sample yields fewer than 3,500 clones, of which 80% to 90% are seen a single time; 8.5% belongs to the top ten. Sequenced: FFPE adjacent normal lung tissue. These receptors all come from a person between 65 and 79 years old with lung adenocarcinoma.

For the CDR3, the DNA is TGCAGCGTTGAAGAACGCGGGACAGAGGGAGACATTCAGTACTTC. As protein: CSVEERGTEGDIQYF. V gene TRBV29-1 combines with J gene TRBJ2-4; tentative D call: TRBD1 (7 bases). Germline values: CDR1 SQVTM, CDR2 ANQGSEA. The CDR3 is made up of 15 amino acids. The V and J ends lost 0 bases and 8 bases respectively, with 17 bases between them.

The CDR3 is CAWSTGTSATNEKLFF. DNA for the CDR3: TGTGCCTGGAGCACCGGGACATCCGCAACTAATGAAAAACTGTTTTTT. The chain carries TRBV30 and TRBJ1-4; D may be TRBD1 (6 bases). This CDR3 spans 16 amino acids. Germline V gives CDR1 GTSNPN, CDR2 SVGIG (reference sequence). V lost 3 bases to trimming and J lost 0 bases, with 14 bases between them. Full variable domain (missing parts from reference TRBV30 and TRBJ1-4): SQTIHQWPATLVQPVGSPLSLECTVEGTSNPNLYWYRQAAGRGLQLLFYSVGIGQISSEVPQNLSASRPQDRQFILSSKKLLLSDSGFYLCAWSTGTSATNEKLFFGSGTQLSVL.

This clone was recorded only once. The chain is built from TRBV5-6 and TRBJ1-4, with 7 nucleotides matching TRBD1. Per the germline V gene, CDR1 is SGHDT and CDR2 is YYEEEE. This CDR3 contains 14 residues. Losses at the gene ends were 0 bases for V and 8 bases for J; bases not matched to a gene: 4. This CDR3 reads CASSLGRGYEKLFF. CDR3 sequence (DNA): TGTGCCAGCAGCTTGGGCAGGGGGTACGAAAAACTGTTTTTT.

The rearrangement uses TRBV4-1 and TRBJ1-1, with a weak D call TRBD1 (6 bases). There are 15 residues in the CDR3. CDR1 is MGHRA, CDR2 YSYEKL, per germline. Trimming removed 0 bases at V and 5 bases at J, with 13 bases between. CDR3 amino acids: CASSQENRVPTEAFF. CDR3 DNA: TGCGCCAGCAGCCAAGAAAACAGGGTCCCGACTGAAGCTTTCTTT.

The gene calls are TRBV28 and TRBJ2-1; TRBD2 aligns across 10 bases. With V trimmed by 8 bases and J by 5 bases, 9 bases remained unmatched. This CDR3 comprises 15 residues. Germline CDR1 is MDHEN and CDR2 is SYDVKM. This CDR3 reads CASRQTSGVNNEQFF. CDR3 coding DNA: TGTGCCAGCCGTCAAACTAGCGGGGTCAACAATGAGCAGTTCTTC.

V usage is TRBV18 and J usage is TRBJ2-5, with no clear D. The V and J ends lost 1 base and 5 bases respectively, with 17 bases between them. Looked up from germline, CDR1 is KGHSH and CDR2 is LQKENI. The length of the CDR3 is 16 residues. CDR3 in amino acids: CASSPQVVGGRETQYF. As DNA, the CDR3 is TGTGCCAGCTCACCACAAGTCGTCGGTGGTCGGGAGACCCAGTACTTC.

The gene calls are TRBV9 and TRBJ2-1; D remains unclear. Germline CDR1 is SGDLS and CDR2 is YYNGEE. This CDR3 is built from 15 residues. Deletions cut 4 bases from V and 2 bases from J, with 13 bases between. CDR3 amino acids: CASSPAAEPYNEQFF. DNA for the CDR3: TGTGCCAGCAGCCCGGCGGCGGAACCCTACAATGAGCAGTTCTTC.

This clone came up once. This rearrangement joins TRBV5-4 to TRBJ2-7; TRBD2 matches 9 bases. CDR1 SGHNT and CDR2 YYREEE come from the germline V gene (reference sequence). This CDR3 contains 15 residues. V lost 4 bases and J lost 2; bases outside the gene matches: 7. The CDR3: CASSAQTSGTYEQYF. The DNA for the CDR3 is TGTGCCAGCAGCGCCCAGACTAGCGGAACCTACGAGCAGTACTTC. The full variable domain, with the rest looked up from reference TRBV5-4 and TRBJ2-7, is ETGVTQSPTHLIKTRGQQVTLRCSSQSGHNTVSWYQQALGQGPQFIFQYYREEENGRGNFPPRFSGLQFPNYSSELNVNALELDDSALYLCASSAQTSGTYEQYFGPGTRLTVT.

The CDR3 loop reads CASSRTEDQPQHF. As DNA, the CDR3 is TGTGCCAGCAGCCGTACGGAGGATCAGCCCCAGCATTTT. The genes are TRBV27 and TRBJ1-5; the D is unclear. The CDR3 sequence is 13 residues long. With 6 bases removed from V and 5 bases from J, the gap between germline ends came to 11 bases. CDR1 MNHEY and CDR2 SMNVEV come from the germline V gene (reference sequence).

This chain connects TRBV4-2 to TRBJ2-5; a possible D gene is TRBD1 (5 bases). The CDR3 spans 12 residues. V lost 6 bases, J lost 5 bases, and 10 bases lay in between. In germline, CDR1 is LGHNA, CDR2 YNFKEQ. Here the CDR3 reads CASRGRAETQYF. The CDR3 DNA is TGTGCCAGCAGAGGCAGGGCCGAGACCCAGTACTTC.

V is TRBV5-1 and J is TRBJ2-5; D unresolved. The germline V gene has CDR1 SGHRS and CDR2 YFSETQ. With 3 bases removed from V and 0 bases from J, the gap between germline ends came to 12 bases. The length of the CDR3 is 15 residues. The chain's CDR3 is CASSSSAEYQETQYF. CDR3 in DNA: TGCGCCAGCAGCTCGTCCGCGGAGTACCAAGAGACCCAGTACTTC.

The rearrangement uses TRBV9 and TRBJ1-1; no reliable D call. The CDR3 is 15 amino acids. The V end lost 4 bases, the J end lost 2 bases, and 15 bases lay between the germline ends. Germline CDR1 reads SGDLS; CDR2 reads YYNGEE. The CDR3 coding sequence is TGTGCCAGCAGCCCCCGAGACCTATACAACACTGAAGCTTTCTTT. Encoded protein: CASSPRDLYNTEAFF.

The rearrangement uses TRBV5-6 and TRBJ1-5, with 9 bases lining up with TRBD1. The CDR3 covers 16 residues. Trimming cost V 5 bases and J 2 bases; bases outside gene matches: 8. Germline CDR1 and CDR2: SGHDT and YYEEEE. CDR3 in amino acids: CASSYYTGGGNQPQHF. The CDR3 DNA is TGTGCCAGCAGTTATTACACAGGGGGCGGCAATCAGCCCCAGCATTTT.

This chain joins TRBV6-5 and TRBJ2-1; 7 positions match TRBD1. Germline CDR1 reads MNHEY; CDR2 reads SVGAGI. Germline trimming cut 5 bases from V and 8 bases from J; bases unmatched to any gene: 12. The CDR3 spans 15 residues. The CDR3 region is CASSPPDRHGDEQFF. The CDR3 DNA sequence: TGTGCCAGCAGTCCTCCGGACAGGCATGGGGATGAGCAGTTCTTC.

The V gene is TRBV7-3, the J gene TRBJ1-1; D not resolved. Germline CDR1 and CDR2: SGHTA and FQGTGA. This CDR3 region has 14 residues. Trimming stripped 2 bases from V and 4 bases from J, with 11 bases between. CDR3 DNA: TGTGCCAGCAGCTTACGCAGTGTTGGCACTGAAGCTTTCTTT. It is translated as CASSLRSVGTEAFF. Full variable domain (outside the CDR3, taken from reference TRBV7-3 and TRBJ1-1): GAGVSQTPSNKVTEKGKYVELRCDPISGHTALYWYRQSLGQGPEFLIYFQGTGAADDSGLPNDRFFAVRPEGSVSTLKIQRTERGDSAVYLCASSLRSVGTEAFFGQGTRLTVV.

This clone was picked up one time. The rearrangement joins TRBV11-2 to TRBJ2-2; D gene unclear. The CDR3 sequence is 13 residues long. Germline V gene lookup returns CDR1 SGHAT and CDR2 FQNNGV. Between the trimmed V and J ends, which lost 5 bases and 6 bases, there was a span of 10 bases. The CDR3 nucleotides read TGTGCCAGCAGCCAAGAAAACGCCGGGGAGCTGTTTTTT. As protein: CASSQENAGELFF. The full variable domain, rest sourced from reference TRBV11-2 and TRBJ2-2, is EAGVAQSPRYKIIEKRQSVAFWCNPISGHATLYWYQQILGQGPKLLIQFQNNGVVDDSQLPKDRFSAERLKGVDSTLKIQPAKLEDSAVYLCASSQENAGELFFGEGSRLTVL.

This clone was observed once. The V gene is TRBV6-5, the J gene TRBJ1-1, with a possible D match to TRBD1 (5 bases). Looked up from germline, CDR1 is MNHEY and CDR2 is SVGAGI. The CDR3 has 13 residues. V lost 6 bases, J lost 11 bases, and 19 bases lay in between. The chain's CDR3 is CASRSNIQDIAFF. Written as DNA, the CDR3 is TGTGCCAGCAGGTCGAATATACAGGATATTGCTTTCTTT.

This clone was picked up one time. CDR3 nucleotide sequence: TGTGCCAGCAGCTTGACAGGGGGTACTGAAGCTTTCTTT. Translation: CASSLTGGTEAFF. The rearrangement joins TRBV9 to TRBJ1-1; TRBD1 matches at 9 bases. There are 13 residues in the CDR3. Germline trimming cut 4 bases from V and 5 bases from J; bases unmatched to any gene: 3. Germline V gene sequence: CDR1 SGDLS, CDR2 YYNGEE.

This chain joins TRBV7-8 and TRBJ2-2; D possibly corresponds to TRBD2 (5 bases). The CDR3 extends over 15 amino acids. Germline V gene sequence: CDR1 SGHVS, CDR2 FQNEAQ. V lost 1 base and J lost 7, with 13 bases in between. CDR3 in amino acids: CASSLEMGRGGELFF. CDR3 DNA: TGTGCCAGCAGCTTAGAGATGGGTCGGGGCGGGGAGCTGTTTTTT. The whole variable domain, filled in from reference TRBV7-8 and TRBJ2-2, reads GAGVSQSPRYKVAKRGQDVALRCDPISGHVSLFWYQQALGQGPEFLTYFQNEAQLDKSGLPSDRFFAERPEGSVSTLKIQRTQQEDSAVYLCASSLEMGRGGELFFGEGSRLTVL.

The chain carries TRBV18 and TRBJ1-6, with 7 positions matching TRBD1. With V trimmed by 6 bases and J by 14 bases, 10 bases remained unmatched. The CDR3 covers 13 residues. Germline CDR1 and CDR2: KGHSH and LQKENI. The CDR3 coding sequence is TGTGCCAGCTCGCCAGGACAGGCCCACACCCTCCACTTT. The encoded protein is CASSPGQAHTLHF.

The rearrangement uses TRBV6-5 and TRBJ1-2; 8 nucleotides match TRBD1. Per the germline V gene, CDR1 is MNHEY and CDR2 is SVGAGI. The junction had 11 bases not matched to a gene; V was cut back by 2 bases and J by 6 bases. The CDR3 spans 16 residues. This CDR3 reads CASSYRGVQGGDGYTF. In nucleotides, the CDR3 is TGTGCCAGCAGTTACCGGGGAGTACAGGGGGGAGATGGCTACACCTTC.

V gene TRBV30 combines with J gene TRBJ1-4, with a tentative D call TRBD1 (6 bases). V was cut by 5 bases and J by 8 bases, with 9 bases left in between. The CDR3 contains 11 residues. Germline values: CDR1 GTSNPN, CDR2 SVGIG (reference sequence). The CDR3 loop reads CAWLGGEKLFF. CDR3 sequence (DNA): TGTGCCTGGCTAGGGGGGGAAAAACTGTTTTTT. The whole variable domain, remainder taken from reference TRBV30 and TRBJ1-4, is SQTIHQWPATLVQPVGSPLSLECTVEGTSNPNLYWYRQAAGRGLQLLFYSVGIGQISSEVPQNLSASRPQDRQFILSSKKLLLSDSGFYLCAWLGGEKLFFGSGTQLSVL.